This passage covers 32 T cell receptor beta chains from one sample sequenced in a study of T cells in Graves' hyperthyroidism and ophthalmopathy. Amplification of TCR beta CDR3 regions used RNA as the template. RT-PCR in the first round (using the HTBI primer set) targeted the TCR CDR3. TCRdb itself ran the multiplex PCR reads through MiXCR, one entry per CDR3 protein. The sample holds about 270,000 distinct CDR3 sequences; roughly 20% are singletons and the top ten take roughly 60%. Sequencing was performed on blood. These receptors were taken from a man aged 25-40 years with Graves' ophthalmopathy.

This clonotype was seen only a few times. The chain carries TRBV6-9 and TRBJ2-1; D is unresolved. The CDR3 loop spans 15 amino acids. Trimming took off 3 bases at V and 0 bases at J, with 9 bases between the two ends. The V gene's germline CDR1 is MNHGY and CDR2 SVAAGI. This chain's CDR3 is CASSYHPDSYNEQFF. The CDR3 region has the DNA TGTGCCAGCAGTTACCATCCCGACTCCTACAATGAGCAGTTCTTC.

Of note for this clonotype: Given a much more abundant clone one base away, this may be a read error. The rearrangement joins TRBV12-3 or TRBV12-4 to TRBJ2-5; D remains ambiguous. The CDR3 is made up of 13 amino acids. The ends were cut back, 5 bases at V and 7 bases at J, with 14 bases in the middle. The chain's CDR3 is CASSPAARVTQYF. The DNA of the CDR3 is TGTGCCAGCAGTCCGGCTGCGCGCGTGACCCAGTACTTC.

This chain links TRBV25-1 with TRBJ1-2; D is possibly TRBD1 (6 bases). Germline values: CDR1 MGHDK, CDR2 SYGVNS. This CDR3 contains 14 residues. The V gene lost 6 bases and the J gene lost 3 bases, with 14 bases spanning the gap. CDR3 amino acids: CASSRRGHYYGYTF. CDR3 bases: TGTGCCAGCAGCCGACGGGGGCACTACTATGGCTACACCTTC.

The V and J genes are TRBV29-1 and TRBJ2-1; D perhaps matches TRBD2 (6 bases). V was clipped by 7 bases and J by 0 bases, with 16 bases between them. The germline gives CDR1 SQVTM, CDR2 ANQGSEA. This CDR3 region has 15 residues. The CDR3 coding sequence is TGCAGCGCCTCGGGGATAGCGGTCTCCTACAATGAGCAGTTCTTC. It is translated as CSASGIAVSYNEQFF.

J is TRBJ2-3 and V is TRBV7-3, with TRBD1 identical over 7 bases. The J segment lost 4 bases and the V segment lost 2 bases, leaving 6 bases of the junction unmatched. The CDR3 spans 15 residues. Germline CDR1 reads SGHTA; CDR2 reads FQGTGA. The CDR3 DNA sequence: TGTGCCAGCAGCTTACCAGACAGGGTCCCAGATACGCAGTATTTT. Its protein product is CASSLPDRVPDTQYF.

This clonotype has at least ten counts. The V gene is TRBV30, the J gene TRBJ2-7, with D maybe TRBD1 (6 bases). Germline-derived CDR1 and CDR2 are GTSNPN and SVGIG (reference sequence). The CDR3 spans 13 residues. With 2 bases removed from V and 2 bases from J, the gap between germline ends came to 10 bases. The CDR3 DNA sequence: TGTGCCTGGAGTTCGACAGGACCCTACGAGCAGTACTTC. This gives the protein CAWSSTGPYEQYF.

V usage is TRBV7-8 and J usage is TRBJ2-5, with 12 bases lining up with TRBD2. Germline assignment: CDR1 SGHVS and CDR2 FQNEAQ. The length of the CDR3 is 17 residues. V lost 2 bases to trimming and J lost 3 bases; unmatched junction nucleotides: 7. The chain's CDR3 is CASSLNRGLAGKETQYF. The CDR3 nucleotides read TGTGCCAGCAGCTTAAATCGGGGACTAGCGGGCAAAGAGACCCAGTACTTC.

The genes are TRBV29-1 and TRBJ2-7; D uncertain. This CDR3 spans 10 amino acids. Deletions cut 7 bases from V and 5 bases from J, with 9 bases between. In germline, CDR1 is SQVTM, CDR2 ANQGSEA. The CDR3 protein is CSAQQHEQYF. Here the CDR3 DNA reads TGCAGCGCACAACAGCACGAGCAGTACTTC.

The chain combines TRBV11-1 with TRBJ2-1; no clear D. The V and J ends lost 4 bases and 0 bases respectively, with 7 bases between them. The length of the CDR3 is 14 residues. CDR1 is SGHAT, CDR2 FQDESV, per germline (reference sequence). CDR3 sequence reads: CASSSRTSYNEQFF. The CDR3 DNA reads as TGTGCCAGCAGCTCCCGGACCTCCTACAATGAGCAGTTCTTC.

This clonotype occurred many times. V usage is TRBV18 and J usage is TRBJ1-4; 9 bases are shared with TRBD1. The V and J ends lost 6 bases and 7 bases, in that order; junction bases with no gene match: 3. Germline CDR1 KGHSH, CDR2 LQKENI. The CDR3 loop spans 13 amino acids. The CDR3 spells CASSDRGTEKLFF. The CDR3 DNA follows: TGTGCCAGCTCGGACAGGGGTACTGAAAAACTGTTTTTT. The variable domain in full, completed from reference TRBV18 and TRBJ1-4, reads NAGVMQNPRHLVRRRGQEARLRCSPMKGHSHVYWYRQLPEEGLKFMVYLQKENIIDESGMPKERFSAEFPKEGPSILRIQQVVRGDSAAYFCASSDRGTEKLFFGSGTQLSVL.

The V call is TRBV4-1, the J call TRBJ1-5; possibly TRBD1 for D (6 bases). The germline gives CDR1 MGHRA, CDR2 YSYEKL. The CDR3 has 15 amino acids. Trimming left V 0 bases short and J 2 bases short, with 8 bases between. The CDR3 loop reads CASSQDSGGNQPQHF. The CDR3 nucleotides are TGCGCCAGCAGCCAAGATTCAGGGGGCAATCAGCCCCAGCATTTT.

This chain connects TRBV28 to TRBJ2-7, with D perhaps being TRBD1 or TRBD2 (7 bases each). This CDR3 has 15 residues. Trimming shortened V by 6 bases and J by 7 bases, and 22 bases separated the two germline ends. Germline-derived CDR1 and CDR2 are MDHEN and SYDVKM. The CDR3 nucleotides are TGTGCCAGCAGGTCAACAGGGGCGGGAGTCGGAGAGCAGTACTTC. It codes for CASRSTGAGVGEQYF.

This clonotype showed up many times. The chain recombines TRBV28 with TRBJ1-1, with 10 bases matching TRBD1. Germline loops: CDR1 MDHEN, CDR2 SYDVKM. Unmatched junction bases numbered 7, after V lost 6 bases and J lost 0 bases. The CDR3 length is 16 residues. In DNA form, the CDR3 reads TGTGCCAGCAGACGTCCGGGACAGGGGCTGAACACTGAAGCTTTCTTT. This codes for CASRRPGQGLNTEAFF.

This clonotype was seen only a few times. The chain joins TRBV12-3 or TRBV12-4 to TRBJ2-2; 8 bases are shared with TRBD1. V trimming: 2 bases; J trimming: 5 bases; junction bases outside the gene matches: 7. The CDR3 has 16 residues. CDR3 nucleotides: TGTGCCAGCAGTTTAAGAGGACAGGGAGGTACCGGGGAGCTGTTTTTT. This gives the protein CASSLRGQGGTGELFF.

On this clonotype itself: Since a much larger clone is just one base distant, this may be a read error. The V gene is TRBV20-1, the J gene TRBJ2-5; tentative D call: TRBD1 (7 bases). V lost 6 bases to trimming and J lost 4 bases, with 12 bases between them. Germline V gene data show CDR1 as DFQATT and CDR2 as SNEGSKA (reference sequence). The CDR3 sequence is 12 residues long. The CDR3 loop reads CSATRQGETQYF. The CDR3 nucleotides are TGCAGTGCGACTAGACAGGGAGAGACCCAGTACTTC.

J is TRBJ2-5 and V is TRBV19; D may correspond to TRBD1 or TRBD2 (5 bases each). V lost 3 bases and J lost 0, with 17 bases in between. In germline, CDR1 is LNHDA, CDR2 SQIVND (reference sequence). This CDR3 spans 17 amino acids. In DNA, the CDR3 is TGTGCCAGTAGTATCCGCCGGGACGCCCTGTACCAAGAGACCCAGTACTTC. It encodes CASSIRRDALYQETQYF.

This clonotype was found many times. The gene calls are TRBV2 and TRBJ2-1; 7 bases match TRBD2. The CDR3 runs to 14 residues. Germline V lookup: CDR1 SNHLY, CDR2 FYNNEI. V dropped 3 bases and J dropped 8; count of bases not matched to a gene: 7. Here the CDR3 reads CASSDGGSGDEQFF. As DNA, the CDR3 is TGTGCCAGCAGTGATGGCGGGAGTGGAGATGAGCAGTTCTTC.

The table lists this clonotype with many counts. The chain employs TRBV7-2 and TRBJ2-7, with TRBD2 as a possible D gene (5 bases). CDR3 length: 17 residues. V was shortened by 5 bases and J by 1 base, with 21 bases between the two germline ends. Germline-derived CDR1 and CDR2 are SGHTA and FQGNSA. The CDR3 sequence is CASSPYMSERLSYEQYF. CDR3 DNA sequence: TGTGCCAGCAGCCCCTACATGTCGGAGCGGCTGTCCTACGAGCAGTACTTC. Filled out from reference TRBV7-2 and TRBJ2-7, the complete variable domain reads GAGVSQSPSNKVTEKGKDVELRCDPISGHTALYWYRQSLGQGLEFLIYFQGNSAPDKSGLPSDRFSAERTGGSVSTLTIQRTQQEDSAVYLCASSPYMSERLSYEQYFGPGTRLTVT.

This chain uses TRBV30 with TRBJ2-3; D possibly corresponds to TRBD2 (6 bases). Germline loops: CDR1 GTSNPN, CDR2 SVGIG (reference sequence). The CDR3 length is 15 residues. Trimming left V 5 bases short and J 1 base short, with 16 bases between. The CDR3 is CAWRLRRAGTDTQYF. The CDR3 nucleotides are TGTGCCTGGCGACTTCGGAGGGCCGGCACAGATACGCAGTATTTT.

The chain has TRBV12-5 and TRBJ2-1; maybe TRBD1 (6 bases). Trimming stripped 2 bases from V and 3 bases from J, with 20 bases between. This CDR3 has 18 residues. In germline, CDR1 is LGHNT, CDR2 FRNRAP. CDR3 amino acids: CASGLRVRTDQLYNEQFF. As DNA, the CDR3 is TGTGCTAGTGGTTTGAGGGTTCGGACAGACCAACTCTACAATGAGCAGTTCTTC.

The chain links TRBV30 to TRBJ2-1; D remains unclear. The V gene lost 0 bases and the J gene lost 12 bases, with 12 bases spanning the gap. CDR3 size: 12 residues. From germline, CDR1 is GTSNPN and CDR2 SVGIG (reference sequence). CDR3 nucleotides: TGTGCCTGGAGTGTTGAAGCGAAGTGGCAGTTCTTC. The encoded protein is CAWSVEAKWQFF.

CDR3 in DNA: TGTGCCAGCAGCCTCGGGACAGGGGGCGACGAAGCTTTCTTT. Its protein is CASSLGTGGDEAFF. The V gene is TRBV11-3, the J gene TRBJ1-1; 12 bases map to TRBD1. V lost 5 bases, J lost 8 bases, and 6 bases stayed unmatched. Germline V gene lookup returns CDR1 SGHNT and CDR2 YENEEA. There are 14 residues in the CDR3. The entire variable domain, with the rest obtained from reference TRBV11-3 and TRBJ1-1, is as follows: EAGVVQSPRYKIIEKKQPVAFWCNPISGHNTLYWYLQNLGQGPELLIRYENEEAVDDSQLPKDRFSAERLKGVDSTLKIQPAELGDSAVYLCASSLGTGGDEAFFGQGTRLTVV.

The CDR3 nucleotides are TGTGCCAGCAGCGTAGCGGGATCTGAATTAAATGAGCAGTTCTTC. It codes for CASSVAGSELNEQFF. J is TRBJ2-1 and V is TRBV5-8; 8 positions agree with TRBD2. V dropped 4 bases and J dropped 7; count of bases not matched to a gene: 10. Germline V gene sequence: CDR1 SGHTS, CDR2 YDEGEE. This CDR3 spans 15 amino acids.

This clonotype was picked up a small number of times. The genes are TRBV9 and TRBJ2-5; possible D gene TRBD2, 6 bases. CDR1 and CDR2 from the germline V gene are SGDLS and YYNGEE. The CDR3 runs to 16 residues. Trimming left V 4 bases short and J 2 bases short, with 18 bases between. In nucleotides, the CDR3 is TGTGCCAGCAGCCCTTCGGGAGCCGGTGTTCAAGAGACCCAGTACTTC. Encoded protein: CASSPSGAGVQETQYF.

The table lists this clonotype with many counts. The DNA for the CDR3 is TGTGCCAGCAGTTTGGTACTAGCGGGATTTAAACGGGAGGAGACCCAGTACTTC. Its protein is CASSLVLAGFKREETQYF. J is TRBJ2-5 and V is TRBV12-3 or TRBV12-4; 10 bases match TRBD2. The CDR3 has 18 amino acids. V lost 3 bases, J lost 5 bases, and 15 bases stayed unmatched.

As to this clonotype: Possible read error: a much larger clone is one base away. The chain uses TRBV12-3 or TRBV12-4 and TRBJ2-4, with 13 bases identical to TRBD2. The better agreement between TRBJ2-1 and the DNA end casts doubt on the J call. This CDR3 has 13 residues. CDR3 region: CASSRTSGGDQFF. The CDR3 DNA follows: TGTGCCAGCAGTCGAACTAGCGGGGGGGATCAGTTCTTC.

Points on this clonotype: A read error may explain this, as a much larger clone is one base away. J is TRBJ2-1 and V is TRBV30; D remains unclear. The germline V gene encodes CDR1 GTSNPN and CDR2 SVGIG (reference sequence). This CDR3 has 14 amino acids. The V gene lost 0 bases and the J gene lost 9 bases, with 15 bases spanning the gap. The CDR3 DNA sequence: TGTGCCTGGAGTGTACTTCCGGGTATTGGTGAGCAGTTCTTC. Encoded protein: CAWSVLPGIGEQFF.

This clonotype showed up many times. V and J are TRBV18 and TRBJ1-4; D is ambiguous. CDR3 length: 14 amino acids. V lost 3 bases, J lost 4 bases, and 9 bases lay in between. CDR1 and CDR2 (germline): KGHSH, LQKENI. The CDR3 spells CASSPGNLNEKLFF. The CDR3 DNA is TGTGCCAGCTCACCGGGCAACCTTAATGAAAAACTGTTTTTT.

This clonotype was observed a handful of times. The J gene is TRBJ1-5, the V gene TRBV5-4, with 7 bases aligning to TRBD1. V lost 0 bases, J lost 6 bases, and 12 bases stayed unmatched. The germline CDR1 and CDR2 sequences are SGHNT and YYREEE (reference sequence). The CDR3 length is 17 residues. The CDR3 is CASSLAHDRAIPQPQHF. The CDR3 DNA is TGTGCCAGCAGCTTGGCTCATGACAGGGCCATCCCTCAGCCCCAGCATTTT.

V is TRBV6-4 and J is TRBJ1-2; TRBD1 matches 7 bases. The CDR3 has 14 residues. With 5 bases clipped from V and 8 bases from J, the junction kept 11 bases outside the gene matches. The germline V gene encodes CDR1 MRHNA and CDR2 SNTAGT. CDR3 sequence reads: CASSYTGTAGGYTF. The CDR3 DNA reads TGTGCCAGCAGTTACACCGGGACAGCTGGGGGCTACACCTTC.

This clonotype was seen ten or more times. The rearrangement links TRBV30 to TRBJ1-2, with D maybe TRBD1 (5 bases). The CDR3 has 14 residues. Germline V gene data show CDR1 as GTSNPN and CDR2 as SVGIG (reference sequence). V lost 4 bases, J lost 2 bases, and 14 bases lay in between. CDR3 in amino acids: CAWKAETVNYGYTF. The CDR3 DNA reads as TGTGCCTGGAAAGCCGAGACAGTGAACTATGGCTACACCTTC.

Many counts were recorded for this clonotype. The chain links TRBV7-2 to TRBJ2-5; D gene unclear. The CDR3 is 13 amino acids. CDR1 is SGHTA, CDR2 FQGNSA, per germline. Trimming left V 4 bases short and J 7 bases short, with 13 bases between. The CDR3 loop reads CASSYAGSGTQYF. The CDR3 bases are TGTGCCAGCAGCTACGCCGGCTCTGGGACCCAGTACTTC.